The 26 T cell receptor beta chains below come from one sample, sequenced in a study of cytomegalovirus exposure and HLA in healthy donors. PCR involved 60 Vbeta and 13 Jbeta primers. Sequenced by immunoSEQ multiplex PCR; TCRdb stores in-frame clones only, minus some. Here the sample spans 120,000 to 150,000 clones, roughly three quarters being singletons. Sequencing was performed on PBMCs. All receptors come from a female donor in good health and CMV-seronegative.

The chain joins TRBV19 to TRBJ1-1; 8 nucleotides agree with TRBD1. Germline CDR1 reads LNHDA; CDR2 reads SQIVND (reference sequence). Unmatched junction bases numbered 8, after V lost 4 bases and J lost 1 base. There are 16 residues in the CDR3. For the CDR3, the DNA is TGTGCCAGTAGTACACCGGGGACAGGTTCGAACACTGAAGCTTTCTTT. Its protein is CASSTPGTGSNTEAFF.

This chain joins TRBV7-2 and TRBJ2-5, with D unresolved. V lost 4 bases to trimming and J lost 11 bases, with 14 bases between them. Germline-derived CDR1 and CDR2 are SGHTA and FQGNSA. The CDR3 is 12 residues long. The CDR3 nucleotides read TGTGCCAGCAGCTCGGTGGCCCCCAGGCAGTACTTC. Residues: CASSSVAPRQYF.

This clone was seen a few times. V is TRBV4-1 and J is TRBJ2-2; TRBD2 aligns across 10 bases. CDR1 MGHRA and CDR2 YSYEKL come from the germline V gene. The junction had 6 bases not matched to a gene; V was cut back by 3 bases and J by 2 bases. The CDR3 spans 17 residues. CDR3 region: CASSHSSGGRNTGELFF. CDR3 coding DNA: TGCGCCAGCAGCCACAGTAGCGGGGGGCGAAACACCGGGGAGCTGTTTTTT.

The chain has TRBV25-1 and TRBJ2-7, with 9 positions matching TRBD1. The germline gives CDR1 MGHDK, CDR2 SYGVNS. V gave up 3 bases and J gave up 4 bases; unmatched junction bases: 10. The CDR3 covers 16 residues. The CDR3 sequence: CASSEAGTGRSYEQYF. DNA of the CDR3: TGTGCCAGCAGTGAGGCCGGGACAGGGCGTTCATACGAGCAGTACTTC.

CDR3 protein: CASGLAGGETQYF. DNA for the CDR3: TGTGCTAGTGGTTTGGCAGGGGGAGAGACCCAGTACTTC. The chain recombines TRBV12-5 with TRBJ2-5; TRBD1 agrees at 7 bases. Losses at the gene ends were 1 base for V and 4 bases for J; bases not matched to a gene: 0. CDR3 length: 13 residues. Germline CDR1 reads LGHNT; CDR2 reads FRNRAP.

The V and J genes are TRBV5-1 and TRBJ1-2; 9 positions agree with TRBD1. The CDR3 runs to 13 residues. Germline values: CDR1 SGHRS, CDR2 YFSETQ. The junction had 4 bases not matched to a gene; V was cut back by 4 bases and J by 6 bases. CDR3 bases: TGCGCCAGCAGCGTGGGGACAGGGAATGGCTACACCTTC. It encodes CASSVGTGNGYTF.

V and J are TRBV25-1 and TRBJ1-2, with D uncertain. CDR3 size: 13 residues. The V gene's germline CDR1 is MGHDK and CDR2 SYGVNS. Trimming left V 6 bases short and J 7 bases short, with 15 bases between. In nucleotides, the CDR3 is TGTGCCAGCAGCCGGGGAGGATATGGTGGCTACACCTTC. Translation: CASSRGGYGGYTF.

V is TRBV28 and J is TRBJ1-1; TRBD1 agrees at 7 bases. Germline loops: CDR1 MDHEN, CDR2 SYDVKM. This CDR3 is built from 13 residues. V shed 5 bases and J 5 bases; nucleotides not matched to a gene: 5. The CDR3 loop reads CASSLTGTTEAFF. The CDR3 DNA reads TGTGCCAGCAGTCTGACAGGGACGACTGAAGCTTTCTTT.

V and J are TRBV2 and TRBJ2-7; D not resolved. The germline V gene encodes CDR1 SNHLY and CDR2 FYNNEI. V was pared by 3 bases and J by 1 base, with 7 bases between. The CDR3 is made up of 13 amino acids. DNA of the CDR3: TGTGCCAGCAGTGATGACTCTTCCTACGAGCAGTACGTC. The encoded protein is CASSDDSSYEQYV.

This clone was counted a single time. The genes are TRBV12-5 and TRBJ2-7, with a tentative D call TRBD2 (5 bases). The CDR3 is made up of 15 amino acids. V lost 5 bases, J lost 0 bases, and 14 bases lay in between. Germline CDR1 reads LGHNT; CDR2 reads FRNRAP. CDR3 nucleotides: TGTGCTAGTGGTCCCCGGGAAGGAATCTCCTACGAGCAGTACTTC. Translated: CASGPREGISYEQYF.

J is TRBJ2-1 and V is TRBV23-1; weak D call: TRBD1 (6 bases). TRBV23-1 is known as an ORF, though its function is uncertain. The CDR3 contains 17 residues. Between the trimmed V and J ends, which lost 1 base and 5 bases, there was a span of 18 bases. In DNA form, the CDR3 reads TGCGCCAGCAGTCAATTAGTCCTAGGACAGACCAACAATGAGCAGTTCTTC. This translates into CASSQLVLGQTNNEQFF.

Here the CDR3 DNA reads TGTGCCAGCAGCGTAGATTGGCGCCCAACGAGCGATGAGCAGTTCTTC. Residues: CASSVDWRPTSDEQFF. The V and J genes are TRBV9 and TRBJ2-1; D remains ambiguous. The CDR3 contains 16 residues. CDR1 and CDR2 (germline): SGDLS, YYNGEE. The V end was cut by 0 bases, the J end by 8 bases, with 18 bases between.

This chain uses TRBV7-2 with TRBJ1-5, with 7 bases that match TRBD1. CDR3 length: 15 residues. With 5 bases clipped from V and 9 bases from J, the junction kept 13 bases outside the gene matches. In germline, CDR1 is SGHTA, CDR2 FQGNSA. CDR3 region: CASSIEQGPGRPQHF. The CDR3 DNA reads TGTGCCAGCAGCATCGAACAGGGGCCAGGGCGGCCCCAGCATTTT.

The rearrangement uses TRBV9 and TRBJ2-4, with TRBD1 matching 9 bases. The trim removed 3 bases at V and 0 bases at J, leaving 10 bases unmatched. The germline CDR1 and CDR2 sequences are SGDLS and YYNGEE. CDR3 size: 18 residues. CDR3 coding DNA: TGTGCCAGCAGCGCGGGACAGGGAGAGGCTCTAGCCAAAAACATTCAGTACTTC. The encoded protein is CASSAGQGEALAKNIQYF.

The chain couples TRBV27 to TRBJ1-5, with 10 bases fitting TRBD1. The CDR3 contains 15 residues. Germline-derived CDR1 and CDR2 are MNHEY and SMNVEV (reference sequence). Unmatched junction bases numbered 4, after V lost 5 bases and J lost 3 bases. Here the CDR3 reads CASSRTGGINQPQHF. The CDR3 nucleotides read TGTGCCAGCAGTCGGACAGGGGGAATCAATCAGCCCCAGCATTTT.

This sequence joins TRBV10-3 and TRBJ2-5; no clear D gene. V was clipped by 0 bases and J by 4 bases, with 3 bases between them. CDR1 and CDR2 (germline): ENHRY, SYGVKD. This CDR3 contains 12 residues. As DNA, the CDR3 is TGTGCCATCAGTGAGTCTCGAGAGACCCAGTACTTC. Its protein is CAISESRETQYF.

This chain links TRBV11-2 with TRBJ2-5, with a possible D match to TRBD2 (5 bases). Trimming pared 2 bases from V and 5 bases from J, leaving 9 bases between. The CDR3 is 13 residues long. Germline V lookup: CDR1 SGHAT, CDR2 FQNNGV. This CDR3 is CASSLIPGETQYF. CDR3 nucleotides: TGTGCCAGCAGCTTAATCCCGGGGGAGACCCAGTACTTC.

This clone showed up just once. The gene calls are TRBV30 and TRBJ1-2, with D possibly being TRBD1 (5 bases). The germline CDR1 and CDR2 sequences are GTSNPN and SVGIG (reference sequence). Trimming pared 6 bases from V and 3 bases from J, leaving 17 bases between. The CDR3 sequence is 14 residues long. The CDR3 is CACNYPDRYYGYTF. The CDR3 DNA reads as TGTGCCTGCAATTACCCCGACAGATACTATGGCTACACCTTC.

The rearrangement joins TRBV4-3 to TRBJ2-5; D may be TRBD1 (5 bases). Trimming stripped 2 bases from V and 4 bases from J, with 8 bases between. The CDR3 is made up of 13 amino acids. The germline CDR1 and CDR2 sequences are LGHNA and YSLEER. In nucleotides, the CDR3 is TGCGCCAGCAGCCAAAGACAGCGAGAGACCCAGTACTTC. Amino acid sequence: CASSQRQRETQYF.

The V call is TRBV6-6, the J call TRBJ2-5, with TRBD2 matching over 8 bases. Germline assignment: CDR1 MNHNY and CDR2 SVGAGI (reference sequence). There are 14 residues in the CDR3. J lost 5 bases, V lost 5 bases, and 7 bases had no gene match. The CDR3 DNA reads TGTGCCAGCAGTGCGGCGGGAGGAGTGGAGACCCAGTACTTC. Translating it yields CASSAAGGVETQYF.

The chain couples TRBV5-5 to TRBJ2-1; TRBD2 matches at 14 bases. CDR1 and CDR2 (germline): SGHKS, YYEKEE (reference sequence). The trim removed 4 bases at V and 10 bases at J, leaving 7 bases unmatched. The CDR3 is made up of 15 amino acids. CDR3 in DNA: TGTGCCAGCAGCCCGGGACTAGCGGGGGTTTGGGAGCAGTTCTTC. Translating it yields CASSPGLAGVWEQFF.

The V call is TRBV7-9, the J call TRBJ2-7, with D tentatively TRBD2 (7 bases). CDR1 is SEHNR and CDR2 is FQNEAQ in the germline V gene (reference sequence). This CDR3 region has 18 residues. Trimming took 7 bases from V and 6 from J, leaving 31 bases between them. This CDR3 reads CASKAMGRGPESWGEQYF. CDR3 nucleotide sequence: TGTGCCAGCAAGGCTATGGGGCGGGGGCCTGAGAGCTGGGGCGAGCAGTACTTC.

V gene TRBV5-1 combines with J gene TRBJ2-3, with D possibly being TRBD1 (6 bases). This CDR3 contains 15 residues. CDR1 and CDR2 (germline): SGHRS, YFSETQ. Trimming left V 4 bases short and J 4 bases short, with 16 bases between. The CDR3 protein is CASSLSQGRPDTQYF. CDR3 sequence (DNA): TGCGCCAGCAGCCTGTCGCAGGGGAGACCAGATACGCAGTATTTT. The whole variable domain, filled in from reference TRBV5-1 and TRBJ2-3, reads KAGVTQTPRYLIKTRGQQVTLSCSPISGHRSVSWYQQTPGQGLQFLFEYFSETQRNKGNFPGRFSGRQFSNSRSEMNVSTLELGDSALYLCASSLSQGRPDTQYFGPGTRLTVL.

The table lists this clone with a count of one. This chain uses TRBV7-9 with TRBJ1-4; D gene uncertain. In germline, CDR1 is SEHNR, CDR2 FQNEAQ (reference sequence). This CDR3 is 13 amino acids long. Trimming took 2 bases from V and 3 from J, leaving 4 bases between them. CDR3 bases: TGTGCCAGCAGCTTACCCGCTAATGAAAAACTGTTTTTT. Encoded protein: CASSLPANEKLFF.

V usage is TRBV7-6 and J usage is TRBJ1-3; 7 bases map to TRBD1. This CDR3 comprises 18 residues. Germline V lookup: CDR1 SGHVS, CDR2 FNYEAQ. V shed 5 bases, J shed 3 bases, and the junction held 16 bases outside the gene matches. CDR3 in amino acids: CASSLRGRQGVGGNTIYF. CDR3 DNA: TGTGCCAGCAGCCTACGAGGACGTCAGGGGGTCGGTGGAAACACCATATATTTT. The entire variable domain, with the rest obtained from reference TRBV7-6 and TRBJ1-3, is as follows: GAGVSQSPRYKVTKRGQDVALRCDPISGHVSLYWYRQALGQGPEFLTYFNYEAQQDKSGLPNDRFSAERPEGSISTLTIQRTEQRDSAMYRCASSLRGRQGVGGNTIYFGEGSWLTVV.

The sample holds a few counts of this clone. The chain is built from TRBV7-2 and TRBJ2-1, with TRBD2 identical over 11 bases. This CDR3 is built from 15 residues. V dropped 5 bases and J dropped 10; count of bases not matched to a gene: 10. The germline gives CDR1 SGHTA, CDR2 FQGNSA. In DNA form, the CDR3 reads TGTGCCAGCAGCCCCCCTAGCGGGGGGACAATCGAGCAGTTCTTC. It yields the protein CASSPPSGGTIEQFF. The whole variable domain, remainder taken from reference TRBV7-2 and TRBJ2-1, is GAGVSQSPSNKVTEKGKDVELRCDPISGHTALYWYRQSLGQGLEFLIYFQGNSAPDKSGLPSDRFSAERTGGSVSTLTIQRTQQEDSAVYLCASSPPSGGTIEQFFGPGTRLTVL.